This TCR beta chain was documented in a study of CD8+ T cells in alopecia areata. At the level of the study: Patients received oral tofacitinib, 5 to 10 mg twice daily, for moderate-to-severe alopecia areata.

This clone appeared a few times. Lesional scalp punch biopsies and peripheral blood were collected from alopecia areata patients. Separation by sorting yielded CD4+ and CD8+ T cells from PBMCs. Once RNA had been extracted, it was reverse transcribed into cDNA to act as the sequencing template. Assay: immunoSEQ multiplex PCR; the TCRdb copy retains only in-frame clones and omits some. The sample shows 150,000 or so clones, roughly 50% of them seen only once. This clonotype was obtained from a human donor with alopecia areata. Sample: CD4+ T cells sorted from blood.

The CDR3 sequence: CASSYQAGTGFSYGYTF. DNA of the CDR3: TGCGCCAGCAGCTACCAGGCCGGGACGGGCTTTTCCTATGGCTACACCTTC. The chain combines TRBV5-1 with TRBJ1-2; a possible D gene is TRBD1 (5 bases). V was clipped by 3 bases and J by 4 bases, with 22 bases between them. CDR3 length equals 17 residues. Germline values: CDR1 SGHRS, CDR2 YFSETQ.